A single sample is the source of the 9 T cell receptor beta chains below, sequenced in a study of neurological immune-mediated disorders. TCRdb processed the 5' RACE reads anew with MiXCR; each CDR3 protein has one entry. The sample lists about 59,000 distinct CDR3 sequences; approximately 12% were seen once. Sequenced: PBMCs. All receptors come from a woman aged 60-70 years with HTLV-1-associated myelopathy (HAM/TSP).

This clonotype was observed at least ten times. The CDR3 DNA sequence: TGTGCCAGCAGCTCTACAGGGGCAGGTCAGCCCCAGCATTTT. Its protein product is CASSSTGAGQPQHF. The chain combines TRBV7-9 with TRBJ1-5; 7 bases agree with TRBD1. The CDR3 is 14 residues long. CDR1 and CDR2 from the germline V gene are SEHNR and FQNEAQ (reference sequence). With 4 bases clipped from V and 6 bases from J, the junction kept 6 bases outside the gene matches. Complete variable domain (other parts from reference TRBV7-9 and TRBJ1-5): DTGVSQNPRHKITKRGQNVTFRCDPISEHNRLYWYRQTLGQGPEFLTYFQNEAQLEKSRLLSDRFSAERPKGSFSTLEIQRTEQGDSAMYLCASSSTGAGQPQHFGDGTRLSIL.

This clonotype was found many times. The chain links TRBV7-2 to TRBJ2-1, with TRBD2 matching over 11 bases. The germline V gene encodes CDR1 SGHTA and CDR2 FQGNSA. The CDR3 consists of 16 residues. V lost 4 bases to trimming and J lost 4 bases; unmatched junction nucleotides: 6. For the CDR3, the DNA is TGTGCCAGCAGCTCGTTCCGACTAGCGGGGTACAATGAGCAGTTCTTC. Encoded protein: CASSSFRLAGYNEQFF. Using reference TRBV7-2 and TRBJ2-1 for the parts outside the CDR3, the full variable domain is GAGVSQSPSNKVTEKGKDVELRCDPISGHTALYWYRQSLGQGLEFLIYFQGNSAPDKSGLPSDRFSAERTGGSVSTLTIQRTQQEDSAVYLCASSSFRLAGYNEQFFGPGTRLTVL.

In this sample, this clonotype turned up many times. The chain couples TRBV29-1 to TRBJ2-3; 9 positions match TRBD2. CDR1 is SQVTM and CDR2 is ANQGSEA in the germline V gene. The CDR3 covers 15 residues. The J segment lost 1 base and the V segment lost 3 bases, leaving 5 bases of the junction unmatched. CDR3 amino acids: CSVDPRTSGTDTQYF. The DNA of the CDR3 is TGCAGCGTTGACCCCAGGACTAGCGGCACAGATACGCAGTATTTT.

The chain combines TRBV25-1 with TRBJ2-5, with 11 bases lining up with TRBD2. The CDR3 length is 16 residues. Per the germline V gene, CDR1 is MGHDK and CDR2 is SYGVNS. The J segment lost 4 bases and the V segment lost 4 bases, leaving 8 bases of the junction unmatched. DNA of the CDR3: TGTGCCAGCAGTGCTAAAAGGGGGACTAGCGGAGAGACCCAGTACTTC. As protein: CASSAKRGTSGETQYF.

This clonotype was counted many times. The rearrangement links TRBV20-1 to TRBJ2-7, with 9 bases identical to TRBD1. V gave up 5 bases and J gave up 7 bases; unmatched junction bases: 12. The V gene's germline CDR1 is DFQATT and CDR2 SNEGSKA (reference sequence). CDR3 size: 14 residues. DNA of the CDR3: TGCAGTGCTGGGGCAGGGACAGGGCTTGGAGAGCAGTACTTC. Translated, it gives CSAGAGTGLGEQYF.

This clonotype was picked up a small number of times. The chain employs TRBV9 and TRBJ2-1; 14 bases map to TRBD2. V lost 6 bases and J lost 0; bases outside the gene matches: 5. Looked up from germline, CDR1 is SGDLS and CDR2 is YYNGEE. The CDR3 totals 17 residues. The CDR3 DNA is TGTGCCAGCACCGGGACTAGCGGGAGTTTCTCCTACAATGAGCAGTTCTTC. As protein: CASTGTSGSFSYNEQFF.

This clonotype showed up many times. The genes are TRBV9 and TRBJ1-1, with D perhaps matching TRBD1 (6 bases). The CDR3 loop spans 15 amino acids. Germline loops: CDR1 SGDLS, CDR2 YYNGEE. The V and J ends lost 2 bases and 4 bases respectively, with 15 bases between them. CDR3 amino acids: CASSVGGGMGTEAFF. For the CDR3, the DNA is TGTGCCAGCAGCGTGGGGGGGGGCATGGGCACTGAAGCTTTCTTT.

This clonotype was seen a handful of times. This rearrangement joins TRBV14 to TRBJ2-3; D is perhaps TRBD2 (6 bases). Germline loops: CDR1 SGHDN, CDR2 FVKESK. V was pared by 2 bases and J by 0 bases, with 9 bases between. This CDR3 is built from 15 residues. The CDR3 protein is CASSQQLASTDTQYF. DNA for the CDR3: TGTGCCAGCAGCCAACAACTAGCCAGCACAGATACGCAGTATTTT.

This clonotype was recorded at least ten times. This chain uses TRBV5-1 with TRBJ2-1, with a possible D match to TRBD2 (5 bases). V dropped 0 bases and J dropped 0 bases, with 7 bases sitting between them. The CDR3 runs 15 residues. Germline CDR1 and CDR2: SGHRS and YFSETQ. CDR3 sequence: CASSLERSSYNEQFF. The CDR3 nucleotides are TGCGCCAGCAGCTTGGAGCGGAGCTCCTACAATGAGCAGTTCTTC.